This T cell receptor (beta chain) was identified in a study of T cell responses to AZD1222 COVID-19 vaccine. Germline assignment: CDR1 LGHNT and CDR2 FRNRAP. The ends were cut back, 0 bases at V and 0 bases at J, with 9 bases in the middle. CDR3 size: 16 residues. This clone was observed a single time. The antigen remains unidentified. Findings and limits, study-wide: With two AZD1222 doses given, Spike-specific TCR breadth and depth both rose.

Using immunoSEQ multiplex PCR, the repertoire was profiled, and TCRdb retains in-frame clones only, with some absent. The sample shows roughly 100,000 clones, 89% of them seen only once. The TCR comes from an adult in good health. The source was peripheral blood, collected on day 0 of AZD1222 vaccination. V is TRBV12-5 and J is TRBJ1-5; D is perhaps TRBD1 (5 bases). CDR3 sequence (DNA): TGTGCTAGTGGTTTGGTTGTGGGGGTTAGCAATCAGCCCCAGCATTTT. Translating gives CASGLVVGVSNQPQHF.